The 9 T cell receptor beta chains given below trace back to one sample, sequenced in a study of long-term antiretroviral therapy in people with HIV. At survey level, the immunoSEQ assay was run in its v3.0 version. TCRdb keeps only in-frame clones here, not all; method: immunoSEQ multiplex PCR. Among more than 35,000 clones listed, approximately 85% were seen once. Sequencing was performed on unsorted PBMCs, taken 2.2 years after starting antiretroviral therapy. The receptors derive from a man aged 18 to 30 with HIV.

The chain joins TRBV29-1 to TRBJ2-4; D not certain. The length of the CDR3 is 17 residues. Trimming shortened V by 5 bases and J by 2 bases, and 22 bases separated the two germline ends. The germline CDR1 and CDR2 sequences are SQVTM and ANQGSEA. As DNA, the CDR3 is TGCAGCGTTTATCGGCTGGGCGGCGACACGACCAAAAACATTCAGTACTTC. Amino acid sequence: CSVYRLGGDTTKNIQYF.

The gene calls are TRBV30 and TRBJ2-5, with D unclear. This CDR3 has 12 amino acids. Germline V gives CDR1 GTSNPN, CDR2 SVGIG (reference sequence). Trimming shortened V by 0 bases and J by 5 bases, and 7 bases separated the two germline ends. The CDR3 is CAWSVSDETQYF. CDR3 DNA sequence: TGTGCCTGGAGTGTCAGTGATGAGACCCAGTACTTC.

The chain combines TRBV30 with TRBJ2-5, with D perhaps matching TRBD1 (5 bases). Trimming pared 5 bases from V and 5 bases from J, leaving 12 bases between. Germline CDR1 and CDR2: GTSNPN and SVGIG (reference sequence). This CDR3 contains 12 residues. CDR3 sequence reads: CAWGAGRETQYF. As DNA, the CDR3 is TGTGCCTGGGGGGCAGGGCGGGAGACCCAGTACTTC.

The J gene is TRBJ2-7, the V gene TRBV19; the D is unclear. Trimming stripped 5 bases from V and 1 base from J, with 9 bases between. CDR3 length: 13 residues. Germline loops: CDR1 LNHDA, CDR2 SQIVND (reference sequence). CDR3 nucleotide sequence: TGTGCCAGTAGTTTCACACCGTCCTACGAGCAGTACTTC. Translation gives CASSFTPSYEQYF.

The table lists this clone with a count of one. The J gene is TRBJ2-7, the V gene TRBV5-6, with D unresolved. CDR1 and CDR2 from the germline V gene are SGHDT and YYEEEE. V was shortened by 8 bases and J by 0 bases, with 12 bases between the two germline ends. This CDR3 is built from 13 residues. This chain's CDR3 is CASQNTISYEQYF. DNA for the CDR3: TGTGCCAGTCAAAACACAATCTCCTACGAGCAGTACTTC. Combining the CDR3 with reference TRBV5-6 and TRBJ2-7 gives the whole variable domain DAGVTQSPTHLIKTRGQQVTLRCSPKSGHDTVSWYQQALGQGPQFIFQYYEEEERQRGNFPDRFSGHQFPNYSSELNVNALLLGDSALYLCASQNTISYEQYFGPGTRLTVT.

The genes are TRBV4-2 and TRBJ1-3; TRBD1 might be the D (6 bases). Germline loops: CDR1 LGHNA, CDR2 YNFKEQ. CDR3 length: 14 residues. The ends were cut back, 4 bases at V and 4 bases at J, with 11 bases in the middle. The CDR3 region is CASSRQGYGNTIYF. CDR3 coding DNA: TGTGCCAGCAGCCGGCAGGGGTACGGAAACACCATATATTTT.

The chain joins TRBV19 to TRBJ2-7; D is ambiguous. Germline assignment: CDR1 LNHDA and CDR2 SQIVND (reference sequence). The CDR3 is made up of 14 amino acids. The V and J ends lost 3 bases and 0 bases respectively, with 9 bases between them. CDR3: CASSITAGSYEQYF. The DNA for the CDR3 is TGTGCCAGTAGTATTACTGCCGGCTCCTACGAGCAGTACTTC.

DNA of the CDR3: TGCGCCAGCAGCGCGTGGACAGGGGATTACGAGCAGTACTTC. This encodes CASSAWTGDYEQYF. The chain recombines TRBV5-1 with TRBJ2-7; TRBD1 agrees at 9 bases. V dropped 4 bases and J dropped 4; count of bases not matched to a gene: 6. Germline assignment: CDR1 SGHRS and CDR2 YFSETQ. The CDR3 runs to 14 residues.

This clone was found a few times. The J gene is TRBJ2-2, the V gene TRBV7-3; no reliable D call. CDR1 is SGHTA, CDR2 FQGTGA, per germline. The CDR3 covers 16 residues. Trimming left V 2 bases short and J 0 bases short, with 10 bases between. CDR3 loop: CASSLVAGPNTGELFF. Written as DNA, the CDR3 is TGTGCCAGCAGCTTAGTAGCAGGCCCGAACACCGGGGAGCTGTTTTTT.